This entry lists 5 T cell receptor beta chains sequenced from one sample in a study of cytomegalovirus exposure and HLA in healthy donors. PCR primers comprised 60 Vbeta and 13 Jbeta primers. Clones were read by immunoSEQ multiplex PCR, and TCRdb kept only the in-frame ones, dropping some. The sample shows roughly 120,000 clones, around 76% of them seen only once. Material for sequencing was PBMCs. Receptor source: a woman aged 55-70 years in good health and CMV-seropositive.

This clone was observed a single time. V usage is TRBV19 and J usage is TRBJ2-1; the D is unclear. V was pared by 6 bases and J by 2 bases, with 8 bases between. This CDR3 region has 13 residues. Germline-derived CDR1 and CDR2 are LNHDA and SQIVND (reference sequence). CDR3 in DNA: TGTGCCAGTAGACTCACCCCCTACAATGAGCAGTTCTTC. Its protein is CASRLTPYNEQFF.

The chain's CDR3 is CASSLATTGVNQPQHF. The CDR3 bases are TGTGCCAGCAGCTTAGCTACGACAGGGGTGAATCAGCCCCAGCATTTT. The chain is built from TRBV7-8 and TRBJ1-5, with 8 bases lining up with TRBD1. V shed 0 bases and J 4 bases; nucleotides not matched to a gene: 5. Germline V gene lookup returns CDR1 SGHVS and CDR2 FQNEAQ. The CDR3 sequence is 16 residues long.

The chain combines TRBV30 with TRBJ2-5, with 7 bases fitting TRBD2. Trimming took 4 bases from V and 5 from J; bases not matched to a gene: 13. Germline assignment: CDR1 GTSNPN and CDR2 SVGIG (reference sequence). This CDR3 contains 15 residues. This CDR3 is CAWTRGGAPGETQYF. CDR3 sequence (DNA): TGTGCCTGGACCCGCGGGGGTGCCCCGGGGGAGACCCAGTACTTC.

This rearrangement joins TRBV30 to TRBJ2-7, with a tentative D call TRBD1 (6 bases). The CDR3 length is 12 residues. The germline CDR1 and CDR2 sequences are GTSNPN and SVGIG (reference sequence). Trimming removed 4 bases at V and 6 bases at J, with 13 bases between. CDR3: CAWMQGLGEQYF. CDR3 DNA sequence: TGTGCCTGGATGCAGGGGCTAGGCGAGCAGTACTTC.

V gene TRBV30 combines with J gene TRBJ1-5, with a weak D call TRBD1 (5 bases). The CDR3 is 15 residues long. V was shortened by 0 bases and J by 0 bases, with 9 bases between the two germline ends. Per germline, CDR1 GTSNPN and CDR2 SVGIG (reference sequence). The CDR3 DNA follows: TGTGCCTGGAGTGTTCGGGGGTTTAGCAATCAGCCCCAGCATTTT. Translated, it gives CAWSVRGFSNQPQHF. The entire variable domain, with the rest obtained from reference TRBV30 and TRBJ1-5, is as follows: SQTIHQWPATLVQPVGSPLSLECTVEGTSNPNLYWYRQAAGRGLQLLFYSVGIGQISSEVPQNLSASRPQDRQFILSSKKLLLSDSGFYLCAWSVRGFSNQPQHFGDGTRLSIL.